This T cell receptor (beta chain) was recorded in a study of T cells in Graves' hyperthyroidism and ophthalmopathy. Study results and caveats: Blood shared most expanded thyroid clonotypes above 0.001. Ophthalmopathy was distinguished from stable hyperthyroidism by 13 V-J signatures.

This clonotype came up a few times. Antigen unknown. TCR beta CDR3 regions were amplified from RNA transcripts. In the first-round RT-PCR of the TCR CDR3, the HTBI primer set was used. TCRdb itself ran the multiplex PCR reads through MiXCR, one entry per CDR3 protein. The sample gives a few hundred thousand distinct CDR3 sequences, approximately 15% of which show up once; roughly a quarter is in the top ten. Participants, patients aged 18 to 65, had newly diagnosed hyperthyroidism with a duration under 2 months. Together with thyroid ultrasound, orbital computed tomography, serum thyroxine and TRAb, clinical symptoms were used for diagnoses. Sequencing was performed on blood. The receptor's source is a woman aged 18-29 years with Graves' hyperthyroidism that later progressed to Graves' ophthalmopathy.

The CDR3 DNA sequence: TGCAGTGCTTCGGCAGGGGGGGGGGAAAAACTGTTTTTT. It specifies CSASAGGGEKLFF. The V and J genes are TRBV20-1 and TRBJ1-4, with TRBD1 matching 7 bases. From germline, CDR1 is DFQATT and CDR2 SNEGSKA (reference sequence). V was pared by 5 bases and J by 8 bases, with 8 bases of the junction left unmatched. CDR3 length: 13 amino acids.